A single sample gave rise to the 5 T cell receptor beta chains below, sequenced in a study of cytomegalovirus exposure and HLA in healthy donors. This table comes from immunoSEQ multiplex PCR, and its TCRdb copy is limited to in-frame clones, with some not included. Here the sample spans about 75,000 clones, 85% being singletons. Specimen: PBMCs. Receptors originate from a man younger than 40 in good health and CMV-seronegative.

This clone showed up just once. The V gene is TRBV11-2, the J gene TRBJ2-5; 12 bases map to TRBD2. Trimming at V came to 5 bases and at J to 5 bases, leaving 9 bases not matched to a gene. The CDR3 is made up of 16 amino acids. CDR1 and CDR2 (germline): SGHAT, FQNNGV. CDR3 in DNA: TGTGCCAGCAGCCCTCCTAGCGGGGGGGCCGGGGAGACCCAGTACTTC. Encoded protein: CASSPPSGGAGETQYF.

This chain uses TRBV7-8 with TRBJ2-1, with D perhaps matching TRBD2 (6 bases). The CDR3 is 16 amino acids. The germline V and J ends were trimmed by 5 bases and 2 bases, with 16 bases remaining between them. Germline values: CDR1 SGHVS, CDR2 FQNEAQ. The CDR3 loop is CASSPRRDSAYNEQFF. In DNA, the CDR3 is TGTGCCAGCAGCCCCAGAAGGGACTCTGCCTACAATGAGCAGTTCTTC.

The genes are TRBV28 and TRBJ1-4; no clear D gene. The CDR3 runs 17 residues. V lost 11 bases, J lost 0 bases, and 22 bases lay in between. Germline V lookup: CDR1 MDHEN, CDR2 SYDVKM. This CDR3 reads CASSAGPSLATNEKLFF. In DNA form, the CDR3 reads TGTGCCTCCTCGGCGGGCCCCTCGCTTGCAACTAATGAAAAACTGTTTTTT.

The chain is built from TRBV7-6 and TRBJ2-2; 11 bases fit TRBD2. This CDR3 has 16 amino acids. The J segment lost 7 bases and the V segment lost 6 bases, leaving 10 bases of the junction unmatched. Germline V gene lookup returns CDR1 SGHVS and CDR2 FNYEAQ. The CDR3 loop is CASRALSGGAVGELFF. The DNA for the CDR3 is TGTGCCAGCAGAGCCCTTAGCGGGGGGGCCGTCGGGGAGCTGTTTTTT.

V usage is TRBV2 and J usage is TRBJ1-5; the match to TRBD1 covers 8 bases. The V gene end was trimmed by 4 bases and the J gene end by 7 bases; junction bases not matched to a gene: 15. The germline gives CDR1 SNHLY, CDR2 FYNNEI. The CDR3 consists of 17 residues. The CDR3 DNA follows: TGTGCCAGCAGTGGAACCGGGACAGGAACTTCTCGGCAGCCCCAGCATTTT. This codes for CASSGTGTGTSRQPQHF.